This T cell receptor beta chain was obtained from a study of blood T cell repertoires in COVID-19. As for the study in general: T cells, B-cell-depleted T cells, or PBMCs supplied cDNA or gDNA.

Everyone who took part was about 18 to 90 years old, and they came from 24 US areas. Membership in each cohort depended on participant-reported clinical history. CDR3 length equals 15 residues. In germline, CDR1 is MNHEY, CDR2 SVGAGI. The J segment lost 6 bases and the V segment lost 8 bases, leaving 13 bases of the junction unmatched. In the original processing: Nucleated cell number was recorded as an estimate derived from reference gene primer amplification. Profiled with immunoSEQ multiplex PCR; TCRdb holds only in-frame clones, not every one. The DNA gave D and trimming, while V, J and clone size come from that table. The sample includes 200,000 or so clones, 80% to 90% of them seen just once.

This chain links TRBV6-5 with TRBJ1-5, with 7 bases matching TRBD1. Sequenced material: PBMCs or T cells enriched from blood (not recorded which). The sequence came from a woman aged 30 to 39 who had been exposed to COVID-19. CDR3 sequence: CASDRDSKLIQPQHF. As DNA, the CDR3 is TGTGCCAGCGACAGGGATAGCAAATTAATTCAGCCCCAGCATTTT.